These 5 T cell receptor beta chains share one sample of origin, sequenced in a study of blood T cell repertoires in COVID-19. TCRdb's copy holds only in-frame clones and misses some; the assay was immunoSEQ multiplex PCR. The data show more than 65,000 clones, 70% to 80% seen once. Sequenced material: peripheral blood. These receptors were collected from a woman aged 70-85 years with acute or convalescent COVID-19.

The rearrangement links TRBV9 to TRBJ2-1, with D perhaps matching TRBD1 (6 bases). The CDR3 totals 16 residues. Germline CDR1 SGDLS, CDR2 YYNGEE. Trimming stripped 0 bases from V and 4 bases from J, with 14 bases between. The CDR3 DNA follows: TGTGCCAGCAGCGTAGGGACAGACTTGATTTACAATGAGCAGTTCTTC. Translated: CASSVGTDLIYNEQFF.

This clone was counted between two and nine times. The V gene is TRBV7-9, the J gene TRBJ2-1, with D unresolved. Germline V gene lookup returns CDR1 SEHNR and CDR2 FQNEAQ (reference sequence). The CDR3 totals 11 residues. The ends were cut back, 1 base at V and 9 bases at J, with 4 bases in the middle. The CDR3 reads CASSLGSEQFF. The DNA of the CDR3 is TGTGCCAGCAGCTTAGGGAGTGAGCAGTTCTTC. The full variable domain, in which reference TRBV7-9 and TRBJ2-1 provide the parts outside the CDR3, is DTGVSQNPRHKITKRGQNVTFRCDPISEHNRLYWYRQTLGQGPEFLTYFQNEAQLEKSRLLSDRFSAERPKGSFSTLEIQRTEQGDSAMYLCASSLGSEQFFGPGTRLTVL.

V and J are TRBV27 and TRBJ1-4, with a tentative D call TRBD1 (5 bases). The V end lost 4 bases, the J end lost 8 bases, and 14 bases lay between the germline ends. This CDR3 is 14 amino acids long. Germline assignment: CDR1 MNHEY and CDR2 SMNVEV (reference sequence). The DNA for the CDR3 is TGTGCCAGCAGTTCACACAGGCTCGGGGAAAAACTGTTTTTT. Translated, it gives CASSSHRLGEKLFF.

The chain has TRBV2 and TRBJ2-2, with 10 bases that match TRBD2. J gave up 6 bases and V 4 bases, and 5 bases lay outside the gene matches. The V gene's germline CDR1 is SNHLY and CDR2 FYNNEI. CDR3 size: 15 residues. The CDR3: CASSALAGVAGELFF. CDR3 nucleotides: TGTGCCAGCAGTGCCCTAGCGGGAGTGGCCGGGGAGCTGTTTTTT.

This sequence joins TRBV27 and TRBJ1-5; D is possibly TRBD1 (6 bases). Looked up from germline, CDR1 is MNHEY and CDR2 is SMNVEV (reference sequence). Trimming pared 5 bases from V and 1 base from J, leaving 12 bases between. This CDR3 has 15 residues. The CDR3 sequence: CASSPQRGSNQPQHF. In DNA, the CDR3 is TGTGCCAGCAGTCCCCAGAGGGGGAGCAATCAGCCCCAGCATTTT.